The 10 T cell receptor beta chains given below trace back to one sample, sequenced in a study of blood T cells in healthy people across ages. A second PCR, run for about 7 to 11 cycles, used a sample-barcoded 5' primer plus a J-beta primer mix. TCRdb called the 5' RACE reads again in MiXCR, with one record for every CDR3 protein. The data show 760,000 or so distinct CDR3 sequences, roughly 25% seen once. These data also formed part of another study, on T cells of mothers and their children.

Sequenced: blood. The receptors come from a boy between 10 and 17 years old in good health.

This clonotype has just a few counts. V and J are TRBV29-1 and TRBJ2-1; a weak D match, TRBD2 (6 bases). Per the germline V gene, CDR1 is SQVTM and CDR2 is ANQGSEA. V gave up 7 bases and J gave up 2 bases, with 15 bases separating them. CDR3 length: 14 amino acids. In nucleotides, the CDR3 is TGCAGCGGTGGGGACTCGGGAACCTACAATGAGCAGTTCTTC. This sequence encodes CSGGDSGTYNEQFF.

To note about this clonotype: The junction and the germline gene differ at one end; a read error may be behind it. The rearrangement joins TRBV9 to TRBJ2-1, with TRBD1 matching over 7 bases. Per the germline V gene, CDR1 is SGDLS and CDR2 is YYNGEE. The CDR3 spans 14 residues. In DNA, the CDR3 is TGTGCCAGCAGCGTAACGACAGGGTACAATGACCAGTTCTTC. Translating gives CASSVTTGYNDQFF.

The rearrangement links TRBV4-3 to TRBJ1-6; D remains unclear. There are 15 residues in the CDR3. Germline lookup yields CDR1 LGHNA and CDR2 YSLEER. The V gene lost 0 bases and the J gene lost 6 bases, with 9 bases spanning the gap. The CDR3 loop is CASSQERPGNSPLHF. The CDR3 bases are TGCGCCAGCAGCCAAGAACGGCCCGGTAATTCACCCCTCCACTTT.

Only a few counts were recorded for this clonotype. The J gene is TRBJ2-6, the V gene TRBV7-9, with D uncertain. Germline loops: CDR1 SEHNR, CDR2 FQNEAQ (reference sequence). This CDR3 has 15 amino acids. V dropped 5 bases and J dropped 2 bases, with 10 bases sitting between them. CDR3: CASSVGYAGANVLTF. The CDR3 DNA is TGTGCCAGCAGCGTCGGGTACGCTGGGGCCAACGTCCTGACTTTC.

Here the CDR3 reads CASSWETGGQRNIQYF. The CDR3 DNA is TGTGCCAGCAGCTGGGAGACAGGGGGTCAACGGAACATTCAGTACTTC. The chain links TRBV7-9 to TRBJ2-4, with TRBD1 identical over 9 bases. With 4 bases clipped from V and 7 bases from J, the junction kept 11 bases outside the gene matches. This CDR3 is 16 amino acids long. Germline values: CDR1 SEHNR, CDR2 FQNEAQ (reference sequence).

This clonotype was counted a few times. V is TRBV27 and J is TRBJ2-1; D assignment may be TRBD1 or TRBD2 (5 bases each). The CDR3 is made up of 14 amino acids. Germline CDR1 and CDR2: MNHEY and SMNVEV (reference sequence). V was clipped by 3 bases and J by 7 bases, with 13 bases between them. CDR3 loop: CASSFSRENNEQFF. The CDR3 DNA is TGTGCCAGCAGTTTTTCCAGGGAGAATAATGAGCAGTTCTTC.

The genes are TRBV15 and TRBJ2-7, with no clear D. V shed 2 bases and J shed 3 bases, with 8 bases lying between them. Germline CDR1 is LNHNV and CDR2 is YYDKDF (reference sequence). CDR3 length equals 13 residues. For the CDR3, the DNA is TGTGCCACCAGCAGACAGGTTAACTACGAGCAGTACTTC. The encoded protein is CATSRQVNYEQYF.

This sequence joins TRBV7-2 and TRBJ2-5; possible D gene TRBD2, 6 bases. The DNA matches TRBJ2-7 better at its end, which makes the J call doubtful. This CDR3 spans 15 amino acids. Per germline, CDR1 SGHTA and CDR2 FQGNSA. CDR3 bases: TGTGCCAGCAGCCCCTACTTAGCGGTGGATTACGAGCAGTACTTC. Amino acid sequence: CASSPYLAVDYEQYF.

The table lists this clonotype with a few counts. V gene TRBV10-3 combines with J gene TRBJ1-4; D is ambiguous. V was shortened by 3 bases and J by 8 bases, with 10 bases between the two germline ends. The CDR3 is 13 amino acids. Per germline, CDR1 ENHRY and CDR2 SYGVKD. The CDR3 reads CAISDGEREKLFF. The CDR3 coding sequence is TGTGCCATCAGTGACGGGGAGCGAGAAAAACTGTTTTTT.

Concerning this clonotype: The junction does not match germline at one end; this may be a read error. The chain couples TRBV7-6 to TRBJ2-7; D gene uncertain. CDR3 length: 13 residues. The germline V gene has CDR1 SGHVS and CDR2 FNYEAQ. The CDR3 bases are TGTGCCAGCAGCTTAGAGGTGATATACGGGCAGTACTTC. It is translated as CASSLEVIYGQYF.